These T cell receptor beta chains were read from a single sample in a study of shared clonotypes between healthy human individuals. Here immunoSEQ multiplex PCR was the method, and the copy in TCRdb shows in-frame clones only, minus some. The table includes approximately 980,000 clones, less than 85% detected once. The material sequenced was memory CD4+ T cells sorted from blood. All receptors derive from a man between 18 and 35 years old in good health. CDR3s leave out the opening cysteine and the closing phenylalanine or tryptophan.

j_gene: TRBJ1-5; len: 13; v_gene: TRBV6-1; CDR3aa: ASSEAPQGAQPQH
j_gene: TRBJ1-5; len: 13; v_gene: TRBV18; CDR3aa: ASSPGGASYQPQH
j_gene: TRBJ2-3; len: 12; v_gene: TRBV6-1; CDR3aa: ASKSGGAQVTQY
j_gene: TRBJ2-7; len: 13; v_gene: TRBV28; CDR3aa: ASGAGDTRSYEQY
j_gene: TRBJ1-5; len: 14; v_gene: TRBV10-2; CDR3aa: ASSPWTADSNQPQH
j_gene: TRBJ2-3; len: 12; v_gene: TRBV18; CDR3aa: ASSPVRGADTQY
j_gene: TRBJ2-1; len: 10; v_gene: TRBV29-1; CDR3aa: SVDQLRNEQF
j_gene: TRBJ2-3; len: 13; v_gene: TRBV7-9; CDR3aa: ASSPRLGGTDTQY
j_gene: TRBJ1-3; len: 14; v_gene: TRBV10-2; CDR3aa: ASSESTGPKGNTIY
j_gene: TRBJ2-1; len: 14; v_gene: TRBV6-6; CDR3aa: ASSFSGTNGADEQF
j_gene: TRBJ2-7; len: 12; v_gene: TRBV30; CDR3aa: AWSSWGEAYEQY
j_gene: TRBJ2-5; len: 10; v_gene: TRBV10-3; CDR3aa: AISGQGETQY
j_gene: TRBJ2-7; len: 15; v_gene: TRBV11-2; CDR3aa: ASSTQQGQGIAYEQY
j_gene: TRBJ2-5; len: 12; v_gene: TRBV5-1; CDR3aa: ASSRTGAGETQY
j_gene: TRBJ2-7; len: 13; v_gene: TRBV6-6; CDR3aa: ASSYLAGGSYEQY
j_gene: TRBJ1-1; len: 14; v_gene: TRBV6-5; CDR3aa: ASSYGAGRGNTEAF
j_gene: TRBJ1-1; len: 11; v_gene: TRBV19; CDR3aa: ASSIPPRGEAF